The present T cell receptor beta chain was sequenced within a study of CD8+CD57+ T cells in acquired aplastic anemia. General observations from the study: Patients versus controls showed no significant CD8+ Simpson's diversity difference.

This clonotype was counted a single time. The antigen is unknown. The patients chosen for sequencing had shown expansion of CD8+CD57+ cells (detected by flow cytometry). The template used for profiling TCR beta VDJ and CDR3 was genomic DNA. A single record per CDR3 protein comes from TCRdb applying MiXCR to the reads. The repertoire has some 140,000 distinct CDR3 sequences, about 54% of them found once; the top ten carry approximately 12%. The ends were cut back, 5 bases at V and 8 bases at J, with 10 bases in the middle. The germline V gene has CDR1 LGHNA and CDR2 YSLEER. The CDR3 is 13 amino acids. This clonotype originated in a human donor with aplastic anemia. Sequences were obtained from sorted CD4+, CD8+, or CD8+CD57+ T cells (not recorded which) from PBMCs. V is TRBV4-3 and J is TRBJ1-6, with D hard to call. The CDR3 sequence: CASSVTLDSPLHF. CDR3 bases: TGCGCCAGCAGCGTGACGCTAGATTCACCCCTCCACTTT.